This T cell receptor beta chain was captured by sequencing in a study of blood T cell repertoires in COVID-19. V was shortened by 0 bases and J by 5 bases, with 13 bases between the two germline ends. Looked up from germline, CDR1 is LGHNA and CDR2 is YSLEER. The CDR3 has 15 amino acids. Sequencing used immunoSEQ multiplex PCR; TCRdb keeps in-frame clones, though not all of them. The top ten hold approximately 15% of the sample, which has approximately 52,000 clones, 75% to 95% seen once. This chain uses TRBV4-3 with TRBJ1-1; possibly TRBD1 for D (6 bases). This TCR came from a human donor with active COVID-19. The donor label of this sample is uncertain. The sample taken for sequencing was peripheral blood. CDR3 DNA sequence: TGCGCCAGCAGCCAAGATTTGTACAGGGAGACTGAAGCTTTCTTT. Translated: CASSQDLYRETEAFF.